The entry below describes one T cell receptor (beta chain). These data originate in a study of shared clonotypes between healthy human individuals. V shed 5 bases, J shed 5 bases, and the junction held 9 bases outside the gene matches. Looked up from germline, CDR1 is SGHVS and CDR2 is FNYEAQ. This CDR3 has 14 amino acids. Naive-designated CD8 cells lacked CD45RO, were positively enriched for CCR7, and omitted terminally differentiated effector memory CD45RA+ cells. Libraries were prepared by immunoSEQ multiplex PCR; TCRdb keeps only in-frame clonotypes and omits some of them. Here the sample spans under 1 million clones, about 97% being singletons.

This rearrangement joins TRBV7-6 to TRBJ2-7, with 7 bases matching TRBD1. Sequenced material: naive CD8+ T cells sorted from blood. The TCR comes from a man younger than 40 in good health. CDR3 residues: CASSVTTGSHEQYF. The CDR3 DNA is TGTGCCAGCAGCGTTACGACAGGGTCCCACGAGCAGTACTTC.